A single sample gave rise to the 13 T cell receptor beta chains below, sequenced in a study of cytomegalovirus exposure and HLA in healthy donors (dated by TCRdb to about 2017). The library was generated by the immunoSEQ multiplex PCR assay. The multiplex PCR relied on a mix of 60 forward primers for TCR Vbeta segments and 13 reverse primers for TCR Jbeta segments. As stored in TCRdb, this immuneACCESS dataset retains in-frame rearrangements with V and J assigned. A fraction of the clones does not appear; measured against another copy, unresolved V genes explain less than half of the discrepancy, and the remainder lacks a known reason. Across this sample there are fewer than 250,000 clones, with about 88% seen only once. The ten largest account for 1.5% to 2% of the sample. Input material: PBMCs. Receptors were obtained from a woman between 18 and 30 years old in good health and CMV-seronegative.

This rearrangement joins TRBV18 to TRBJ2-7, with 7 bases lining up with TRBD1. CDR3 length: 17 residues. Germline loops: CDR1 KGHSH, CDR2 LQKENI. Unmatched junction bases numbered 10, after V lost 2 bases and J lost 0 bases. DNA for the CDR3: TGTGCCAGCTCACCAAGGACGGGACAGCTCATCTCCTACGAGCAGTACTTC. Amino acid sequence: CASSPRTGQLISYEQYF.

V usage is TRBV7-8 and J usage is TRBJ2-1; D uncertain. This CDR3 has 16 residues. V was pared by 5 bases and J by 0 bases, with 14 bases between. CDR1 is SGHVS, CDR2 FQNEAQ, per germline. The CDR3 DNA is TGTGCCAGCAGCCCCCGGGTGAGCGCCTCCTACAATGAGCAGTTCTTC. It specifies CASSPRVSASYNEQFF.

This clone was picked up a small number of times. This sequence joins TRBV6-1 and TRBJ1-1; maybe TRBD1 (5 bases). The CDR3 is 13 amino acids. Germline V gene sequence: CDR1 MNHNS, CDR2 SASEGT. V lost 7 bases and J lost 5, with 14 bases in between. Here the CDR3 reads CASMAPGGTEAFF. The CDR3 DNA reads as TGTGCCAGCATGGCCCCCGGGGGAACTGAAGCTTTCTTT.

The V gene is TRBV2, the J gene TRBJ2-1, with 7 nucleotides matching TRBD1. Losses at the gene ends were 5 bases for V and 6 bases for J; bases not matched to a gene: 10. This CDR3 region has 15 residues. CDR1 SNHLY and CDR2 FYNNEI come from the germline V gene. The CDR3: CASSFPGQNPNEQFF. The CDR3 DNA reads as TGTGCCAGCAGTTTTCCGGGACAGAATCCCAATGAGCAGTTCTTC.

The chain recombines TRBV18 with TRBJ1-4; TRBD1 might be the D (6 bases). V was cut by 2 bases and J by 8 bases, with 12 bases left in between. CDR1 is KGHSH and CDR2 is LQKENI in the germline V gene. The CDR3 is 14 residues long. The CDR3 spells CASSPAGGREKLFF. CDR3 in DNA: TGTGCCAGCTCACCAGCCGGGGGGCGAGAAAAACTGTTTTTT.

V gene TRBV30 combines with J gene TRBJ2-2; tentatively, D is TRBD2 (6 bases). Germline CDR1 reads GTSNPN; CDR2 reads SVGIG (reference sequence). Trimming took off 7 bases at V and 8 bases at J, with 23 bases between the two ends. The CDR3 covers 15 residues. CDR3 region: CALRPRAGGTGELFF. The CDR3 nucleotides read TGTGCCTTACGCCCCCGAGCGGGTGGGACGGGGGAGCTGTTTTTT.

The chain couples TRBV9 to TRBJ2-1, with 12 bases identical to TRBD2. This CDR3 has 16 residues. With 4 bases clipped from V and 7 bases from J, the junction kept 9 bases outside the gene matches. Germline CDR1 and CDR2: SGDLS and YYNGEE. This CDR3 is CASSLIGTSGSNEQFF. The CDR3 region has the DNA TGTGCCAGCAGCCTGATCGGGACTAGCGGGTCGAATGAGCAGTTCTTC.

The V call is TRBV2, the J call TRBJ1-5; the D is unclear. The CDR3 is made up of 12 amino acids. Germline CDR1 reads SNHLY; CDR2 reads FYNNEI. Trimming stripped 1 base from V and 5 bases from J, with 3 bases between. The CDR3 sequence: CASSEGDQPQHF. CDR3 nucleotides: TGTGCCAGCAGTGAAGGAGATCAGCCCCAGCATTTT.

CDR3 in amino acids: CASSFEGYDYEQYF. CDR3 DNA sequence: TGCGCCAGCAGCTTCGAGGGCTACGATTACGAGCAGTACTTC. V gene TRBV4-1 combines with J gene TRBJ2-7; tentatively, D is TRBD2 (5 bases). Germline values: CDR1 MGHRA, CDR2 YSYEKL. Trimming took off 5 bases at V and 4 bases at J, with 15 bases between the two ends. The CDR3 has 14 amino acids.

The V gene is TRBV4-2, the J gene TRBJ2-5, with 8 bases lining up with TRBD2. V shed 4 bases, J shed 2 bases, and the junction held 15 bases outside the gene matches. The V gene's germline CDR1 is LGHNA and CDR2 YNFKEQ. This CDR3 spans 18 amino acids. The CDR3 coding sequence is TGTGCCAGCAGCCCCTTATCCCGGACTAGCCCGCGACAAGAGACCCAGTACTTC. It translates to CASSPLSRTSPRQETQYF.

This rearrangement joins TRBV5-1 to TRBJ2-5; 10 nucleotides align to TRBD2. The CDR3 spans 15 residues. Germline CDR1 SGHRS, CDR2 YFSETQ. Trimming took 0 bases from V and 4 from J; bases not matched to a gene: 3. The CDR3 protein is CASSLASGSGETQYF. The CDR3 coding sequence is TGCGCCAGCAGCTTGGCTAGCGGGAGCGGAGAGACCCAGTACTTC.

The chain uses TRBV5-5 and TRBJ2-1; D is perhaps TRBD2 (6 bases). The CDR3 has 14 amino acids. V shed 5 bases and J shed 7 bases, with 16 bases lying between them. Germline V CDR1 and CDR2: SGHKS, YYEKEE (reference sequence). The chain's CDR3 is CASSSGTELNEQFF. DNA for the CDR3: TGTGCCAGCAGTTCCGGGACTGAGTTGAATGAGCAGTTCTTC.

This clone was detected only a few times. This rearrangement joins TRBV27 to TRBJ2-5; 7 bases fit TRBD2. The CDR3 sequence is 16 residues long. V was clipped by 0 bases and J by 5 bases; unmatched bases: 9. The germline V gene has CDR1 MNHEY and CDR2 SMNVEV (reference sequence). CDR3 region: CASSLSGGGFEETQYF. CDR3 in DNA: TGTGCCAGCAGTTTATCCGGGGGAGGGTTCGAGGAGACCCAGTACTTC.